The next 30 T cell receptor beta chains were all read from a single sample in a study of blood T cell repertoires in COVID-19 (dated by TCRdb to between 2020 and 2021). The method was the immunoSEQ multiplex PCR assay. In its TCRdb copy, this immuneACCESS table keeps in-frame sequences only and misses some clones. Where compared with another copy, unresolved V genes explain less than half of these, and the others have no known cause. The sample data list around 72,000 clones, and 82% of these were observed just once. Approximately 18% of the sample belongs to the ten largest clones. The sample taken for sequencing was peripheral blood. These receptors were collected from a human donor in a cohort sampled during active COVID-19.

This chain connects TRBV5-1 to TRBJ1-5; D call uncertain. The CDR3 extends over 13 amino acids. Germline V lookup: CDR1 SGHRS, CDR2 YFSETQ. V was cut by 4 bases and J by 5 bases, with 10 bases left in between. The CDR3 reads CASSPIPDQPQHF. DNA of the CDR3: TGCGCCAGCAGCCCGATACCGGATCAGCCCCAGCATTTT.

The chain couples TRBV6-6 to TRBJ1-3, with 10 bases fitting TRBD1. Germline V gives CDR1 MNHNY, CDR2 SVGAGI (reference sequence). This CDR3 has 14 amino acids. With V trimmed by 6 bases and J by 5 bases, 4 bases remained unmatched. The CDR3 is CASRGQGVRNTIYF. For the CDR3, the DNA is TGTGCCAGCAGAGGACAGGGGGTCCGAAACACCATATATTTT.

The V and J genes are TRBV10-1 and TRBJ2-7, with 13 bases that match TRBD2. Germline CDR1 is WNHNN and CDR2 is SYGVQD (reference sequence). Trimming removed 4 bases from V and 1 base from J; junction bases left unmatched: 4. CDR3 length equals 16 residues. This chain's CDR3 is CASSAILAGGSYEQYF. In DNA, the CDR3 is TGCGCCAGCAGTGCGATACTAGCGGGGGGGTCCTACGAGCAGTACTTC.

V and J are TRBV7-2 and TRBJ2-7; 8 positions agree with TRBD1. CDR3 length: 15 residues. V shed 2 bases, J shed 4 bases, and the junction held 7 bases outside the gene matches. Germline loops: CDR1 SGHTA, CDR2 FQGNSA. As DNA, the CDR3 is TGTGCCAGCAGCTTAATCGACAGGGGACAGTACGAGCAGTACTTC. Encoded protein: CASSLIDRGQYEQYF.

The chain couples TRBV5-8 to TRBJ1-3, with 8 bases matching TRBD1. V shed 6 bases and J 4 bases; nucleotides not matched to a gene: 6. There are 14 residues in the CDR3. Per germline, CDR1 SGHTS and CDR2 YDEGEE. The CDR3 bases are TGTGCCAGCAACCGACAGGGGAGCGGAAACACCATATATTTT. Translated, it gives CASNRQGSGNTIYF.

CDR3 region: CASSREGRSNTEAFF. The CDR3, as DNA: TGCGCCAGCAGCCGAGAGGGAAGGTCGAACACTGAAGCTTTCTTT. V and J are TRBV5-1 and TRBJ1-1; D gene ambiguous. V was shortened by 4 bases and J by 1 base, with 14 bases between the two germline ends. Germline values: CDR1 SGHRS, CDR2 YFSETQ. The length of the CDR3 is 15 residues.

The chain links TRBV2 to TRBJ2-7, with TRBD1 matching 8 bases. Losses at the gene ends were 3 bases for V and 0 bases for J; bases not matched to a gene: 4. The germline CDR1 and CDR2 sequences are SNHLY and FYNNEI. This CDR3 comprises 15 residues. The CDR3 DNA reads as TGTGCCAGCAGTGAGTACAGGGGGAGCTCCTACGAGCAGTACTTC. Translated: CASSEYRGSSYEQYF.

This chain uses TRBV10-3 with TRBJ1-5, with D possibly TRBD1 on 5 matching bases. V was trimmed by 3 bases and J by 3 bases, leaving 6 bases between them. CDR1 is ENHRY, CDR2 SYGVKD, per germline. The CDR3 runs 13 residues. DNA of the CDR3: TGTGCCATCAGTGACAGGGCCAATCAGCCCCAGCATTTT. It translates to CAISDRANQPQHF.

The table lists this clone with a few counts. This chain joins TRBV4-2 and TRBJ1-6, with D unresolved. CDR1 is LGHNA and CDR2 is YNFKEQ in the germline V gene. V lost 6 bases, J lost 7 bases, and 13 bases lay in between. The CDR3 loop spans 14 amino acids. The CDR3 here is CASSLTAVNSPLHF. CDR3 coding DNA: TGTGCCAGCAGTCTTACAGCCGTAAATTCACCCCTCCACTTT.

The chain employs TRBV6-5 and TRBJ1-6, with D possibly being TRBD1 (5 bases). Germline V gene data show CDR1 as MNHEY and CDR2 as SVGAGI. V shed 3 bases and J shed 9 bases, with 6 bases lying between them. The CDR3 is 12 residues long. The CDR3 DNA sequence: TGTGCCAGCAGTTATGGGGCTTCACCCCTCCACTTT. This codes for CASSYGASPLHF.

This chain links TRBV2 with TRBJ1-5, with D unclear. Germline CDR1 reads SNHLY; CDR2 reads FYNNEI. Trimming removed 1 base at V and 1 base at J, with 5 bases between. The CDR3 is 14 amino acids. CDR3 loop: CASSEVKSNQPQHF. The DNA of the CDR3 is TGTGCCAGCAGTGAAGTCAAAAGCAATCAGCCCCAGCATTTT.

This clone was seen a single time. The chain combines TRBV7-8 with TRBJ2-7, with D maybe TRBD1 (5 bases). Germline V gene sequence: CDR1 SGHVS, CDR2 FQNEAQ. Trimming left V 4 bases short and J 3 bases short, with 16 bases between. The CDR3 consists of 15 residues. The CDR3 nucleotides are TGTGCCAGCAGCTCCCGGGCAGGGTTCGGCTACGAGCAGTACTTC. Amino acids: CASSSRAGFGYEQYF.

The genes are TRBV20-1 and TRBJ2-1, with D possibly TRBD2 on 7 matching bases. Germline V gives CDR1 DFQATT, CDR2 SNEGSKA (reference sequence). The CDR3 is 11 amino acids. CDR3 region: CSPRGGGEQFF. CDR3 sequence (DNA): TGCAGCCCTAGGGGGGGAGGTGAGCAGTTCTTC.

The CDR3 coding sequence is TGTGCCAGCAGCCGCCTGACTAGCGCCACAGATACGCAGTATTTT. Translation gives CASSRLTSATDTQYF. This sequence joins TRBV4-2 and TRBJ2-3, with 8 bases aligning to TRBD2. Germline trimming cut 4 bases from V and 2 bases from J; bases unmatched to any gene: 5. The germline V gene has CDR1 LGHNA and CDR2 YNFKEQ. CDR3 size: 15 residues.

This clone showed up just once. The chain uses TRBV19 and TRBJ2-2; 8 positions agree with TRBD1. This CDR3 contains 16 residues. The V gene end was trimmed by 6 bases and the J gene end by 4 bases; junction bases not matched to a gene: 10. CDR1 is LNHDA, CDR2 SQIVND, per germline (reference sequence). CDR3 sequence: CASRVLRGRATGELFF. The CDR3 DNA reads as TGTGCCAGTAGGGTTCTCAGGGGGCGCGCCACCGGGGAGCTGTTTTTT. The variable domain in full, completed from reference TRBV19 and TRBJ2-2, reads DGGITQSPKYLFRKEGQNVTLSCEQNLNHDAMYWYRQDPGQGLRLIYYSQIVNDFQKGDIAEGYSVSREKKESFPLTVTSAQKNPTAFYLCASRVLRGRATGELFFGEGSRLTVL.

In this sample, this clone turned up a few times. V usage is TRBV6-5 and J usage is TRBJ1-1; 8 nucleotides match TRBD1. CDR1 and CDR2 from the germline V gene are MNHEY and SVGAGI. J gave up 8 bases and V 5 bases, and 7 bases lay outside the gene matches. The CDR3 sequence is 13 residues long. The DNA of the CDR3 is TGTGCCAGCAGTCCTAACCGGGACAGGGAAGCTTTCTTT. Its translation: CASSPNRDREAFF.

The CDR3 reads CASSLQGVSSYEQYF. Written as DNA, the CDR3 is TGTGCCAGCAGCTTACAGGGGGTAAGCTCCTACGAGCAGTACTTC. J is TRBJ2-7 and V is TRBV7-9; 7 bases match TRBD1. The CDR3 loop spans 15 amino acids. V trimming: 2 bases; J trimming: 0 bases; junction bases outside the gene matches: 4. Per germline, CDR1 SEHNR and CDR2 FQNEAQ (reference sequence).

The V and J genes are TRBV7-2 and TRBJ2-7; TRBD2 matches at 10 bases. Germline CDR1 reads SGHTA; CDR2 reads FQGNSA. This CDR3 is 18 amino acids long. With 2 bases clipped from V and 4 bases from J, the junction kept 14 bases outside the gene matches. Here the CDR3 DNA reads TGTGCCAGCAGCTTACAGTCTAGCGGGGGTTCCGACGCTTACGAGCAGTACTTC. Translation: CASSLQSSGGSDAYEQYF.

In DNA, the CDR3 is TGTGCCACTTCCCCTATACTCGACAGGGATGTAATGGGACTGTTTTTT. Translated: CATSPILDRDVMGLFF. The chain carries TRBV5-8 and TRBJ1-4; TRBD1 agrees at 7 bases. This CDR3 has 16 residues. V lost 9 bases and J lost 13; bases outside the gene matches: 24. Germline loops: CDR1 SGHTS, CDR2 YDEGEE.

The chain carries TRBV7-2 and TRBJ2-3; D is perhaps TRBD2 (5 bases). CDR1 is SGHTA and CDR2 is FQGNSA in the germline V gene. Trimming pared 10 bases from V and 2 bases from J, leaving 22 bases between. CDR3 length equals 16 residues. CDR3 region: CATQRVPGSLTDTQYF. The CDR3 region has the DNA TGTGCCACCCAAAGGGTGCCGGGGAGCCTCACAGATACGCAGTATTTT. Based on the CDR3 plus reference TRBV7-2 and TRBJ2-3, the full variable domain is GAGVSQSPSNKVTEKGKDVELRCDPISGHTALYWYRQSLGQGLEFLIYFQGNSAPDKSGLPSDRFSAERTGGSVSTLTIQRTQQEDSAVYLCATQRVPGSLTDTQYFGPGTRLTVL.

This clone has a handful of counts. The genes are TRBV18 and TRBJ2-1, with D tentatively TRBD2 (5 bases). CDR1 and CDR2 (germline): KGHSH, LQKENI. V lost 3 bases, J lost 3 bases, and 12 bases lay in between. This CDR3 contains 15 residues. The CDR3 is CASSPPMSGYNEQFF. CDR3 in DNA: TGTGCCAGCTCACCCCCTATGAGCGGCTACAATGAGCAGTTCTTC.

The rearrangement joins TRBV5-1 to TRBJ1-2; perhaps TRBD1 as D (5 bases). The CDR3 is 15 residues long. Trimming took off 1 base at V and 3 bases at J, with 13 bases between the two ends. Germline loops: CDR1 SGHRS, CDR2 YFSETQ. CDR3 DNA sequence: TGCGCCAGCAGCTTGTATCAGGGCACGGACTATGGCTACACCTTC. This codes for CASSLYQGTDYGYTF.

The chain joins TRBV2 to TRBJ1-1; TRBD1 aligns across 9 bases. V shed 9 bases, J shed 8 bases, and the junction held 13 bases outside the gene matches. From germline, CDR1 is SNHLY and CDR2 FYNNEI. This CDR3 spans 14 amino acids. This CDR3 is CARGGQGALTEAFF. The CDR3 bases are TGTGCCAGAGGGGGACAGGGAGCTCTAACAGAAGCTTTCTTT.

The chain recombines TRBV7-3 with TRBJ1-1; 7 bases map to TRBD1. V was clipped by 4 bases and J by 8 bases; unmatched bases: 13. CDR1 SGHTA and CDR2 FQGTGA come from the germline V gene. This CDR3 region has 15 residues. The chain's CDR3 is CASSSQPGQSIEAFF. In DNA form, the CDR3 reads TGTGCCAGCAGCTCCCAGCCGGGACAGAGCATAGAAGCTTTCTTT.

The V and J genes are TRBV14 and TRBJ2-3; D possibly corresponds to TRBD2 (5 bases). The CDR3 loop spans 13 amino acids. V was trimmed by 4 bases and J by 9 bases, leaving 14 bases between them. Germline CDR1 SGHDN, CDR2 FVKESK. CDR3 nucleotide sequence: TGTGCCAGCAGCCGGCAGGTCCGCGGGACGCAGTATTTT. Translating gives CASSRQVRGTQYF.

The table lists this clone with a count of one. The chain uses TRBV7-9 and TRBJ2-7; a weak D match, TRBD1 (5 bases). The CDR3 loop spans 13 amino acids. With 9 bases removed from V and 7 bases from J, the gap between germline ends came to 19 bases. Germline CDR1 is SEHNR and CDR2 is FQNEAQ (reference sequence). The CDR3 DNA reads TGTGCCAGTGGAACAGGAACGCTGGGGGAGCAGTACTTC. As protein: CASGTGTLGEQYF.

V gene TRBV4-1 combines with J gene TRBJ1-5; D is uncertain. The CDR3 has 14 residues. The V gene's germline CDR1 is MGHRA and CDR2 YSYEKL. V lost 2 bases to trimming and J lost 4 bases, with 9 bases between them. CDR3 residues: CASSQTASNQPQHF. The CDR3 DNA sequence: TGCGCCAGCAGCCAAACAGCTTCTAATCAGCCCCAGCATTTT.

The chain employs TRBV5-5 and TRBJ2-5, with TRBD1 matching over 7 bases. Germline lookup yields CDR1 SGHKS and CDR2 YYEKEE (reference sequence). V lost 0 bases, J lost 2 bases, and 7 bases stayed unmatched. CDR3 length: 16 amino acids. CDR3 residues: CASSLGSWDSQETQYF. In DNA, the CDR3 is TGTGCCAGCAGCTTGGGCTCCTGGGACAGTCAAGAGACCCAGTACTTC.

The J gene is TRBJ2-7, the V gene TRBV5-1, with D maybe TRBD1 (6 bases). Germline loops: CDR1 SGHRS, CDR2 YFSETQ. Trimming left V 7 bases short and J 3 bases short, with 11 bases between. The CDR3 loop spans 12 amino acids. The CDR3 DNA reads as TGCGCCAGCGGCCCAGGGGACTACGAGCAGTACTTC. It translates to CASGPGDYEQYF.

In its sample, this clone was seen a few times. This chain connects TRBV11-3 to TRBJ2-7; TRBD2 aligns across 8 bases. CDR1 SGHNT and CDR2 YENEEA come from the germline V gene. This CDR3 contains 14 residues. J lost 4 bases, V lost 5 bases, and 7 bases had no gene match. In DNA, the CDR3 is TGTGCCAGCAGCCTCGACGGGGGGGAATACGAGCAGTACTTC. Translation: CASSLDGGEYEQYF. The full variable domain, in which reference TRBV11-3 and TRBJ2-7 provide the parts outside the CDR3, is EAGVVQSPRYKIIEKKQPVAFWCNPISGHNTLYWYLQNLGQGPELLIRYENEEAVDDSQLPKDRFSAERLKGVDSTLKIQPAELGDSAVYLCASSLDGGEYEQYFGPGTRLTVT.